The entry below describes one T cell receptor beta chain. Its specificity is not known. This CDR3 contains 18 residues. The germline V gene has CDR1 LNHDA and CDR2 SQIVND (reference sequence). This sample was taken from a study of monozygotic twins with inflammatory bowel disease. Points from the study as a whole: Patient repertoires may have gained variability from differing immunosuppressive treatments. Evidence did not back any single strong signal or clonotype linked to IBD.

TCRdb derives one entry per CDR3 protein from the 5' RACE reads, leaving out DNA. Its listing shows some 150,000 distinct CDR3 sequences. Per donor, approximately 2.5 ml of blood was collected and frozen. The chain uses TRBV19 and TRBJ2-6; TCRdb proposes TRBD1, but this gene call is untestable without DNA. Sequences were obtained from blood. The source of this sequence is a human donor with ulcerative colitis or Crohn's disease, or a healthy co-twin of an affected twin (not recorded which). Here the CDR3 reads CASSIRDGLYSGANVLTF.